Listed here are 16 T cell receptor beta chains from one sample, sequenced in a study of metastatic and nonmetastatic thyroid tumors. Every patient was untreated before thyroid surgery. TCRdb reprocessed the PCR reads via MiXCR. The table shows just over 20,000 clones, with 15% to 19% occurring only once. Sequencing input: blood. These receptors originate from a female donor with papillary thyroid cancer or a benign thyroid nodule (not recorded which). Some clones in this sample may be carry-over from other donors' samples.

This clone was counted many times. Given a much more abundant clone one base away, this may be a read error. The genes are TRBV20-1 and TRBJ1-2; 9 bases agree with TRBD1. This CDR3 is 13 amino acids long. CDR1 and CDR2 (germline): DFQATT, SNEGSKA (reference sequence). V was clipped by 5 bases and J by 4 bases; unmatched bases: 5. The CDR3 DNA reads TGCAGTGCTGGGACAGGGATGAGCTATGGCTACACCTTC. The encoded protein is CSAGTGMSYGYTF.

This rearrangement joins TRBV9 to TRBJ1-1; D gene uncertain. The CDR3 spans 14 residues. The V and J ends lost 4 bases and 0 bases respectively, with 10 bases between them. Germline lookup yields CDR1 SGDLS and CDR2 YYNGEE. Written as DNA, the CDR3 is TGTGCCAGCAGCCGGGGTGGGATGAACACTGAAGCTTTCTTT. It translates to CASSRGGMNTEAFF.

The chain is built from TRBV19 and TRBJ1-4; TRBD1 is a possible D gene (6 bases). The CDR3 runs to 15 residues. Between the trimmed V and J ends, which lost 4 bases and 6 bases, there was a span of 15 bases. CDR1 is LNHDA, CDR2 SQIVND, per germline (reference sequence). The CDR3 sequence: CASSRGDNVDEKLFF. Written as DNA, the CDR3 is TGTGCCAGTAGTAGGGGGGACAACGTTGATGAAAAACTGTTTTTT. The variable domain in full, with the rest retrieved from reference TRBV19 and TRBJ1-4, is DGGITQSPKYLFRKEGQNVTLSCEQNLNHDAMYWYRQDPGQGLRLIYYSQIVNDFQKGDIAEGYSVSREKKESFPLTVTSAQKNPTAFYLCASSRGDNVDEKLFFGSGTQLSVL.

This clone has ten or more counts. The chain is built from TRBV7-2 and TRBJ2-1; D perhaps matches TRBD2 (5 bases). Trimming took 2 bases from V and 7 from J, leaving 12 bases between them. CDR1 and CDR2 (germline): SGHTA, FQGNSA. CDR3 length equals 14 residues. CDR3 sequence: CASSLIAGWNEQFF. The CDR3 nucleotides are TGTGCCAGCAGCTTAATTGCGGGTTGGAATGAGCAGTTCTTC.

This clone was recorded many times. The rearrangement uses TRBV4-1 and TRBJ1-3; D perhaps matches TRBD1 (6 bases). The CDR3 has 15 amino acids. Germline CDR1 reads MGHRA; CDR2 reads YSYEKL. The ends were cut back, 1 base at V and 4 bases at J, with 11 bases in the middle. In DNA form, the CDR3 reads TGCGCCAGCAGCCAAGGGCCAGGGGTCGGAAACACCATATATTTT. It translates to CASSQGPGVGNTIYF.

Comments on this clone: A read error may explain this, as a much larger clone is one base away. The chain joins TRBV9 to TRBJ2-2; D not resolved. This CDR3 contains 14 residues. Trimming left V 4 bases short and J 3 bases short, with 10 bases between. Germline assignment: CDR1 SGDLS and CDR2 YYNGEE. CDR3 region: CASSLGRDTGELFF. The CDR3 nucleotides are TGTGCCAGCAGCCTCGGACGTGACACCGGGGAGCTGTTTTTT.

About this clone itself: One junction end disagrees with the germline gene, perhaps due to a read error. The genes are TRBV2 and TRBJ1-6, with D possibly TRBD1 on 6 matching bases. The germline gives CDR1 SNHLY, CDR2 FYNNEI. The length of the CDR3 is 13 residues. The CDR3 protein is CASRDILNSPLRF. CDR3 coding DNA: TGTGCCAGCCGGGACATTCTTAATTCACCCCTCCGCTTT.

Of note for this clone: A much larger clone differs from this one at a single base, so this may be a read error. The chain is built from TRBV3-1 and TRBJ2-1; D unclear. This CDR3 has 12 amino acids. Germline V CDR1 and CDR2: LGHDT, YNNKEL (reference sequence). V dropped 7 bases and J dropped 2 bases, with 6 bases sitting between them. The CDR3 spells CASILTYNEQFF. In nucleotides, the CDR3 is TGTGCCAGCATCCTCACCTACAATGAGCAGTTCTTC.

This clone occurred a few times. The rearrangement joins TRBV6-2 or TRBV6-3 to TRBJ1-1, with D perhaps matching TRBD1 (5 bases). Deletions cut 6 bases from V and 5 bases from J, with 13 bases between. The germline gives CDR1 MNHEY, CDR2 SVGEGT. This CDR3 is 13 amino acids long. The DNA of the CDR3 is TGTGCCAGCAGACCAGGGAGGCGGACTGAAGCTTTCTTT. It specifies CASRPGRRTEAFF.

This clone was counted ten times or more. This chain connects TRBV29-1 to TRBJ2-1, with D hard to call. CDR1 and CDR2 from the germline V gene are SQVTM and ANQGSEA. V lost 7 bases, J lost 1 base, and 20 bases lay in between. CDR3 length: 16 amino acids. The CDR3 protein is CSAGGDLRVSYNEQFF. DNA of the CDR3: TGCAGCGCTGGCGGAGATTTAAGGGTGTCCTACAATGAGCAGTTCTTC.

This clone was detected a few times. The chain combines TRBV6-2 or TRBV6-3 with TRBJ2-7, with 8 positions matching TRBD1. Unmatched junction bases numbered 12, after V lost 10 bases and J lost 7 bases. The CDR3 spans 13 residues. Germline CDR1 is MNHEY and CDR2 is SVGEGT. The CDR3 DNA is TGTGCCACCACTCAGGGGGCCCGGATGGAGCAGTACTTC. Protein: CATTQGARMEQYF.

This clone occurred many times. This chain joins TRBV19 and TRBJ2-1, with TRBD2 identical over 11 bases. CDR1 LNHDA and CDR2 SQIVND come from the germline V gene (reference sequence). The CDR3 is 15 amino acids. V shed 7 bases and J 7 bases; nucleotides not matched to a gene: 9. In DNA, the CDR3 is TGTGCCAGTAAGATAGCGGGAGGGCCTATGAATGAGCAGTTCTTC. Its protein is CASKIAGGPMNEQFF.

The sample holds many counts of this clone. The CDR3 coding sequence is TGCAGTGCTAAAGGGACAGGGAATCAGCCCCAGCATTTT. It specifies CSAKGTGNQPQHF. The chain uses TRBV20-1 and TRBJ1-5; 9 positions agree with TRBD1. V dropped 4 bases and J dropped 4; count of bases not matched to a gene: 2. Germline lookup yields CDR1 DFQATT and CDR2 SNEGSKA (reference sequence). The CDR3 totals 13 residues.

This clone turned up a few times. This chain connects TRBV18 to TRBJ1-3, with a tentative D call TRBD1 (5 bases). The CDR3 is 16 amino acids. Per germline, CDR1 KGHSH and CDR2 LQKENI. V lost 2 bases to trimming and J lost 0 bases, with 11 bases between them. CDR3: CASSPGRANSGNTIYF. CDR3 sequence (DNA): TGTGCCAGCTCACCAGGCAGGGCCAACTCTGGAAACACCATATATTTT.

This clone was seen repeatedly, ten times or more. This chain connects TRBV11-1 to TRBJ2-7, with D maybe TRBD1 (5 bases). The germline V gene encodes CDR1 SGHAT and CDR2 FQDESV (reference sequence). Trimming removed 7 bases at V and 0 bases at J, with 16 bases between. The CDR3 consists of 15 residues. The CDR3: CASKRGPANSYEQYF. The CDR3 DNA reads as TGTGCCAGCAAAAGGGGCCCGGCTAACTCCTACGAGCAGTACTTC.

This clone came up many times. This chain uses TRBV7-2 with TRBJ2-2; possible D gene TRBD2, 5 bases. In germline, CDR1 is SGHTA, CDR2 FQGNSA. V was trimmed by 2 bases and J by 3 bases, leaving 7 bases between them. This CDR3 is built from 14 residues. CDR3 DNA: TGTGCCAGCAGCTTACGGGGTGACACCGGGGAGCTGTTTTTT. It specifies CASSLRGDTGELFF. Variable domain in full (rest from reference TRBV7-2 and TRBJ2-2): GAGVSQSPSNKVTEKGKDVELRCDPISGHTALYWYRQSLGQGLEFLIYFQGNSAPDKSGLPSDRFSAERTGGSVSTLTIQRTQQEDSAVYLCASSLRGDTGELFFGEGSRLTVL.